These T cell receptor beta chains were read from a single sample in a study of blood T cell repertoires in COVID-19. Here immunoSEQ multiplex PCR was the method, and the copy in TCRdb shows in-frame clones only, minus some. Among roughly 450,000 clones, about 92% were seen once, and the ten largest hold around 0.6%. Sequences were obtained from PBMCs or T cells enriched from blood (not recorded which). Source of these receptors: a man between 18 and 35 years old who had recovered from COVID-19. The CDR3 runs from the conserved cysteine through the conserved F or W. The order of the fields is V gene, J gene, clone size, D gene, CDR3 protein, CDR3 DNA. A D gene is named only where the DNA matches it firmly. The size field is filled for only some rows; it gives once, few, many or a size class.

V gene: TRBV6-5; J gene: TRBJ2-7; clone size: .; D gene: .; CDR3 protein: CASCRQANYEQYF; CDR3 DNA: TGTGCCAGCTGCCGACAGGCGAACTACGAGCAGTACTTC
V gene: TRBV6-5; J gene: TRBJ1-2; clone size: .; D gene: TRBD1; CDR3 protein: CASSYGTAGYTF; CDR3 DNA: TGTGCCAGCAGCTATGGGACAGCTGGCTACACCTTC
V gene: TRBV14; J gene: TRBJ1-1; clone size: .; D gene: .; CDR3 protein: CASSQDLGSGTFF; CDR3 DNA: TGTGCCAGCAGCCAAGATCTGGGCAGTGGAACTTTCTTT
V gene: TRBV12-5; J gene: TRBJ1-3; clone size: .; D gene: .; CDR3 protein: CASGLVSGANTIYF; CDR3 DNA: TGTGCTAGTGGTTTGGTGTCAGGGGCCAACACCATATATTTT
V gene: TRBV7-9; J gene: TRBJ1-2; clone size: .; D gene: .; CDR3 protein: CASSLAPTRSYTF; CDR3 DNA: TGTGCCAGCAGCTTAGCGCCGACTCGGAGCTACACCTTC
V gene: TRBV5-1; J gene: TRBJ1-1; clone size: .; D gene: .; CDR3 protein: CASSLTGRNSAEAFF; CDR3 DNA: TGCGCCAGCAGCTTGACAGGGAGAAACAGCGCTGAAGCTTTCTTT
V gene: TRBV6-5; J gene: TRBJ1-5; clone size: .; D gene: TRBD1; CDR3 protein: CASNRDRVNQPQHF; CDR3 DNA: TGTGCCAGCAATCGGGACAGGGTCAATCAGCCCCAGCATTTT
V gene: TRBV28; J gene: TRBJ1-3; clone size: .; D gene: .; CDR3 protein: CASSLSGTQGNTIYF; CDR3 DNA: TGTGCCAGCAGTTTATCCGGGACACAAGGAAACACCATATATTTT
V gene: TRBV2; J gene: TRBJ1-1; clone size: .; D gene: .; CDR3 protein: CASSPHPPSQNTEAFF; CDR3 DNA: TGTGCCAGCAGTCCCCATCCCCCAAGCCAGAACACTGAAGCTTTCTTT
V gene: TRBV12-3/TRBV12-4; J gene: TRBJ1-4; clone size: .; D gene: .; CDR3 protein: CASSQVNEKLFF; CDR3 DNA: TGTGCCAGCAGTCAGGTCAATGAAAAACTGTTTTTT
V gene: TRBV7-2; J gene: TRBJ1-2; clone size: .; D gene: TRBD1; CDR3 protein: CASSPGQGAISKGYTF; CDR3 DNA: TGTGCCAGCAGCCCGGGACAGGGGGCGATTTCTAAAGGCTACACCTTC
V gene: TRBV29-1; J gene: TRBJ2-1; clone size: .; D gene: TRBD2; CDR3 protein: CSVEVAGFSEQFF; CDR3 DNA: TGCAGCGTTGAGGTAGCGGGATTTAGTGAGCAGTTCTTC
V gene: TRBV5-8; J gene: TRBJ1-1; clone size: .; D gene: .; CDR3 protein: CASKNRVLNTEAFF; CDR3 DNA: TGTGCCAGCAAAAACAGGGTCCTAAACACTGAAGCTTTCTTT
V gene: TRBV5-6; J gene: TRBJ1-3; clone size: .; D gene: .; CDR3 protein: CASSLWGGGGNTIYF; CDR3 DNA: TGTGCCAGCAGCTTGTGGGGCGGCGGTGGAAACACCATATATTTT
V gene: TRBV7-8; J gene: TRBJ2-7; clone size: .; D gene: .; CDR3 protein: CASSFSGYEQYF; CDR3 DNA: TGTGCCAGCAGCTTTAGCGGCTACGAGCAGTACTTC
V gene: TRBV28; J gene: TRBJ2-1; clone size: .; D gene: TRBD1; CDR3 protein: CASSASGTGKHNEQFF; CDR3 DNA: TGTGCCAGCAGTGCCTCCGGGACAGGGAAACACAATGAGCAGTTCTTC
V gene: TRBV7-8; J gene: TRBJ1-1; clone size: .; D gene: .; CDR3 protein: CASSLYGTESVSTEAFF; CDR3 DNA: TGTGCCAGCAGCTTATACGGGACTGAGTCTGTAAGCACTGAAGCTTTCTTT
V gene: TRBV19; J gene: TRBJ1-3; clone size: .; D gene: TRBD1; CDR3 protein: CASTLRAQGAPGNTIYF; CDR3 DNA: TGTGCCAGTACCCTTCGAGCCCAGGGGGCACCGGGAAACACCATATATTTT
V gene: TRBV28; J gene: TRBJ1-5; clone size: .; D gene: TRBD1; CDR3 protein: CASSLLLVRGRLGNQPQHF; CDR3 DNA: TGTGCCAGCAGCCTGCTATTAGTGAGGGGGCGCTTGGGCAATCAGCCCCAGCATTTT
V gene: TRBV15; J gene: TRBJ1-5; clone size: .; D gene: .; CDR3 protein: CATSRGDISNQPQHF; CDR3 DNA: TGTGCCACCAGCAGAGGGGACATTAGCAATCAGCCCCAGCATTTT
V gene: TRBV19; J gene: TRBJ2-7; clone size: .; D gene: .; CDR3 protein: CASSFRDNYEQYF; CDR3 DNA: TGTGCCAGTAGTTTCCGGGACAACTACGAGCAGTACTTC
V gene: TRBV2; J gene: TRBJ1-5; clone size: .; D gene: TRBD1; CDR3 protein: CASSPGQGDGNQPQHF; CDR3 DNA: TGTGCCAGCAGTCCCGGACAGGGGGATGGCAATCAGCCCCAGCATTTT
V gene: TRBV28; J gene: TRBJ2-7; clone size: .; D gene: .; CDR3 protein: CASSLLAGEQYF; CDR3 DNA: TGTGCCAGCAGTTTATTGGCAGGCGAGCAGTACTTC
V gene: TRBV4-1; J gene: TRBJ2-1; clone size: .; D gene: TRBD2; CDR3 protein: CASSQKTSNHEQFF; CDR3 DNA: TGCGCCAGCAGCCAGAAGACTAGCAACCATGAGCAGTTCTTC
V gene: TRBV15; J gene: TRBJ2-1; clone size: .; D gene: .; CDR3 protein: CATSRKGGTYYNEQFF; CDR3 DNA: TGTGCCACCAGCAGAAAAGGCGGGACCTATTACAATGAGCAGTTCTTC
V gene: TRBV9; J gene: TRBJ2-3; clone size: .; D gene: .; CDR3 protein: CASNYGGASTDTQYF; CDR3 DNA: TGTGCCAGCAACTATGGGGGGGCCTCTACAGATACGCAGTATTTT
V gene: TRBV14; J gene: TRBJ2-5; clone size: .; D gene: .; CDR3 protein: CASRLKTQETQYF; CDR3 DNA: TGTGCCAGCAGACTTAAAACCCAAGAGACCCAGTACTTC
V gene: TRBV29-1; J gene: TRBJ2-1; clone size: .; D gene: .; CDR3 protein: CSVEVHDEQFF; CDR3 DNA: TGCAGCGTTGAAGTACATGATGAGCAGTTCTTC
V gene: TRBV7-8; J gene: TRBJ2-1; clone size: .; D gene: .; CDR3 protein: CASSRDNYNEQFF; CDR3 DNA: TGTGCCAGCAGCCGGGACAACTACAATGAGCAGTTCTTC
V gene: TRBV7-6; J gene: TRBJ2-2; clone size: once; D gene: TRBD2; CDR3 protein: CASSSGSLASGELFF; CDR3 DNA: TGTGCCAGCAGCTCGGGCTCACTAGCGTCCGGGGAGCTGTTTTTT
V gene: TRBV7-2; J gene: TRBJ1-2; clone size: .; D gene: TRBD1; CDR3 protein: CASSTGAPLSYTF; CDR3 DNA: TGTGCCAGCAGCACAGGGGCACCACTGAGCTACACCTTC
V gene: TRBV19; J gene: TRBJ2-3; clone size: .; D gene: .; CDR3 protein: CASSIWARGGCGDTQYF; CDR3 DNA: TGTGCCAGTAGTATATGGGCCAGGGGTGGGTGTGGAGATACGCAGTATTTT
V gene: TRBV29-1; J gene: TRBJ1-3; clone size: .; D gene: .; CDR3 protein: CSVGDTPGNTIYF; CDR3 DNA: TGCAGCGTTGGGGACACCCCTGGAAACACCATATATTTT
V gene: TRBV2; J gene: TRBJ2-1; clone size: .; D gene: TRBD2; CDR3 protein: CASSQTSGGYNEQFF; CDR3 DNA: TGTGCCAGCAGTCAAACTAGCGGGGGCTACAATGAGCAGTTCTTC
V gene: TRBV3-1/TRBV3-2; J gene: TRBJ2-1; clone size: once; D gene: .; CDR3 protein: CASSQGAAKSGEQFF; CDR3 DNA: TGTGCCAGCAGCCAAGGCGCCGCAAAAAGCGGTGAGCAGTTCTTC
V gene: TRBV3-1/TRBV3-2; J gene: TRBJ1-6; clone size: .; D gene: TRBD1; CDR3 protein: CASSQGPQGNSPLHF; CDR3 DNA: TGTGCCAGCAGCCAAGGGCCACAGGGGAATTCACCCCTCCACTTT
V gene: TRBV27; J gene: TRBJ2-7; clone size: .; D gene: TRBD2; CDR3 protein: CASSLTSGSSYEQYF; CDR3 DNA: TGTGCCAGCAGTTTGACTAGCGGGAGCTCCTACGAGCAGTACTTC
V gene: TRBV4-1; J gene: TRBJ1-4; clone size: .; D gene: .; CDR3 protein: CASSHDPTGRSNEKLFF; CDR3 DNA: TGCGCCAGCAGCCATGACCCTACAGGGCGGTCTAATGAAAAACTGTTTTTT
V gene: TRBV24-1; J gene: TRBJ1-2; clone size: .; D gene: .; CDR3 protein: CATIAGGLGYGYTF; CDR3 DNA: TGTGCCACCATTGCCGGGGGGCTGGGGTATGGCTACACCTTC
V gene: TRBV2; J gene: TRBJ2-3; clone size: .; D gene: TRBD2; CDR3 protein: CASRERLAGGLTDTQYF; CDR3 DNA: TGTGCCAGCAGGGAGAGACTAGCGGGAGGGCTCACAGATACGCAGTATTTT
V gene: TRBV19; J gene: TRBJ2-1; clone size: .; D gene: .; CDR3 protein: CASSIGGGKYNEQFF; CDR3 DNA: TGTGCCAGTAGTATAGGTGGCGGGAAGTACAATGAGCAGTTCTTC